This T cell receptor (beta chain) derives from a study of Ad26.COV2.S vaccination and SARS-CoV-2 variants. Overall study context: Dosing was one shot or two shots 56 days apart.

The ends were cut back, 4 bases at V and 3 bases at J, with 18 bases in the middle. CDR3 length: 16 residues. Germline lookup yields CDR1 SGDLS and CDR2 YYNGEE. This table comes from immunoSEQ multiplex PCR, and its TCRdb copy is limited to in-frame clones, with some not included. Here the sample spans 350,000 to 450,000 clones, 92% being singletons. Findings of the study overall: TCR breadth and depth estimates may have understated total T cell responses.

Treatment defined: roughly 20 received Ad26.COV2.S at low or high dose, single or two shots; 5 received placebo; per-sample allocation not given. Day 63 after the first vaccine or placebo injection was the time point for sampling. Wuhan-strain SARS-CoV-2 spike was expressed by the Ad26 vector that made up the vaccine. This clone occurred once. Its antigen is unidentified. Material: peripheral blood, obtained in a trial of Ad26.COV2.S vaccine versus placebo. This TCR was sampled from a person aged 18-60 years who received the Ad26.COV2.S COVID-19 vaccine or a placebo. The chain carries TRBV9 and TRBJ2-3, with a weak D call TRBD1 (5 bases). This CDR3 reads CASSPISIRGTDTQYF. For the CDR3, the DNA is TGTGCCAGCAGCCCCATCTCGATTAGGGGAACAGATACGCAGTATTTT.